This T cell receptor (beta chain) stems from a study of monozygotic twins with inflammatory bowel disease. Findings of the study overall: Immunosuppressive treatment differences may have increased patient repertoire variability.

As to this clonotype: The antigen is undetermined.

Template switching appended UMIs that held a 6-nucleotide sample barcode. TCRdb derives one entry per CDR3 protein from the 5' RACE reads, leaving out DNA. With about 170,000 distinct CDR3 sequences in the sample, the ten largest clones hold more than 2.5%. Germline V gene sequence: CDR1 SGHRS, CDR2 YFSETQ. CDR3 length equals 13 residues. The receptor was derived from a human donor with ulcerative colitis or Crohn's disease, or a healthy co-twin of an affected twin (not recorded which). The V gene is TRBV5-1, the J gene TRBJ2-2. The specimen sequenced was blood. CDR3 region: CASSPQVFGELFF.